Presented here are 27 T cell receptor beta chains from one specimen sequenced in a study of identical twins. From the 5' RACE reads, TCRdb called clonotypes with MiXCR, one entry per CDR3 protein. The sample shows 550,000 to 800,000 distinct CDR3 sequences, about 7% of them seen only once. These same data were also listed under a study on yellow fever vaccine responses in identical twins.

What was sequenced was PBMCs. The origin of the receptors is a young woman in good health.

This clonotype was seen repeatedly, ten times or more. The V call is TRBV14, the J call TRBJ2-1, with D tentatively TRBD2 (6 bases). Deletions cut 1 base from V and 6 bases from J, with 16 bases between. In germline, CDR1 is SGHDN, CDR2 FVKESK. CDR3 length: 16 residues. CDR3 loop: CASSQAGTHTSNEQFF. CDR3 DNA: TGTGCCAGCAGCCAAGCCGGGACTCATACTAGCAATGAGCAGTTCTTC.

This clonotype was seen a handful of times. The V call is TRBV20-1, the J call TRBJ2-3, with TRBD2 identical over 8 bases. The ends lost 1 base at V and 5 bases at J; junction bases unmatched: 8. This CDR3 has 15 amino acids. CDR1 and CDR2 from the germline V gene are DFQATT and SNEGSKA (reference sequence). DNA for the CDR3: TGCAGTGCTAGAGCAGGGACTAGAAGTGGAGATACGCAGTATTTT. Translation: CSARAGTRSGDTQYF.

The V gene is TRBV5-6, the J gene TRBJ2-5; TRBD1 might be the D (5 bases). The germline V and J ends were trimmed by 0 bases and 5 bases, with 14 bases remaining between them. The germline gives CDR1 SGHDT, CDR2 YYEEEE. There are 15 residues in the CDR3. The DNA of the CDR3 is TGTGCCAGCAGCTTGGCCAGGGTAGGGTTCGAGACCCAGTACTTC. It encodes CASSLARVGFETQYF.

The chain combines TRBV5-1 with TRBJ2-1, with D possibly matching TRBD1 (5 bases). This CDR3 comprises 14 residues. Germline V gene lookup returns CDR1 SGHRS and CDR2 YFSETQ. Trimming took 0 bases from V and 6 from J, leaving 10 bases between them. In DNA, the CDR3 is TGCGCCAGCAGCTTGGGCAGGGCTAGCAATGAGCAGTTCTTC. Protein sequence: CASSLGRASNEQFF.

This clonotype was picked up a small number of times. In DNA form, the CDR3 reads TGCAGTGCAAGTCCGGGTATGGGCACTGAAGCTTTCTTT. Translating gives CSASPGMGTEAFF. This chain connects TRBV20-1 to TRBJ1-1, with D unclear. Between the trimmed V and J ends, which lost 6 bases and 4 bases, there was a span of 15 bases. The CDR3 has 13 amino acids. Germline V CDR1 and CDR2: DFQATT, SNEGSKA (reference sequence).

In this sample, this clonotype turned up a few times. The chain employs TRBV29-1 and TRBJ2-5, with 11 bases identical to TRBD2. Losses at the gene ends were 4 bases for V and 9 bases for J; bases not matched to a gene: 7. CDR1 is SQVTM, CDR2 ANQGSEA, per germline. The CDR3 has 13 amino acids. The CDR3 region has the DNA TGCAGCGTTGGACTAGCGGGGCCAGGGTCCCAGTACTTC. It yields the protein CSVGLAGPGSQYF.

This clonotype showed up just a few times. The chain employs TRBV12-3 or TRBV12-4 and TRBJ2-1; a possible D gene is TRBD1 (6 bases). V lost 3 bases and J lost 8, with 14 bases in between. The CDR3 totals 14 residues. The CDR3 nucleotides read TGTGCCAGCAGTTTCGCAGGGGAAAGGGATGAGCAGTTCTTC. Encoded protein: CASSFAGERDEQFF.

The J gene is TRBJ2-1, the V gene TRBV3-1; D is perhaps TRBD1 or TRBD2 (6 bases each). The CDR3 totals 17 residues. The germline gives CDR1 LGHDT, CDR2 YNNKEL (reference sequence). V was trimmed by 1 base and J by 6 bases, leaving 19 bases between them. The CDR3 nucleotides are TGTGCCAGCAGCCAAGCGTGGGGGCGGGGTTCGCCCAATGAGCAGTTCTTC. It specifies CASSQAWGRGSPNEQFF.

This clonotype was recorded a few times. The rearrangement uses TRBV28 and TRBJ2-1; 9 nucleotides line up with TRBD2. This CDR3 has 16 amino acids. Germline lookup yields CDR1 MDHEN and CDR2 SYDVKM. The V segment lost 6 bases and the J segment 6 bases; nucleotides outside the gene matches: 12. CDR3 coding DNA: TGTGCCAGCAGCCCATTCTGGCGGGAGGGCCCCAATGAGCAGTTCTTC. It is translated as CASSPFWREGPNEQFF.

This clonotype occurred a few times. V gene TRBV9 combines with J gene TRBJ2-2; no clear D. Germline CDR1 SGDLS, CDR2 YYNGEE. V shed 4 bases and J shed 11 bases, with 21 bases lying between them. This CDR3 has 15 amino acids. The CDR3 DNA follows: TGTGCCAGCAGCCCCGGGCCCAGAACACCGGTAGAGCTGTTTTTT. Translating gives CASSPGPRTPVELFF.

This clonotype was seen a handful of times. The chain recombines TRBV14 with TRBJ2-2; 8 bases fit TRBD2. V was pared by 1 base and J by 5 bases, with 3 bases of the junction left unmatched. Germline CDR1 and CDR2: SGHDN and FVKESK. The CDR3 covers 15 residues. The CDR3 is CASSQGAGVTGELFF. CDR3 sequence (DNA): TGTGCCAGCAGCCAAGGAGCGGGGGTAACCGGGGAGCTGTTTTTT.

This clonotype was picked up many times. This chain links TRBV4-1 with TRBJ2-3; the D gene is possibly TRBD2 (7 bases). This CDR3 comprises 17 residues. Trimming took off 2 bases at V and 5 bases at J, with 20 bases between the two ends. CDR1 is MGHRA, CDR2 YSYEKL, per germline. In nucleotides, the CDR3 is TGCGCCAGCAGCCAAAACACCGCCGGGGGGCTGGTAGATACGCAGTATTTT. The encoded protein is CASSQNTAGGLVDTQYF.

V and J are TRBV29-1 and TRBJ2-3; D is possibly TRBD1 (6 bases). Trimming cost V 7 bases and J 4 bases, with 15 bases left between them. Germline assignment: CDR1 SQVTM and CDR2 ANQGSEA. CDR3 size: 13 residues. The CDR3 DNA reads TGCAGCGCCCGAGGACAGTATTCAGATACGCAGTATTTT. Translating it yields CSARGQYSDTQYF.

This clonotype showed up just a few times. CDR3 nucleotides: TGTGCCAGCAGTCCCGGGACTCCCGTTGGCACCGGGGAGCTGTTTTTT. It is translated as CASSPGTPVGTGELFF. This chain uses TRBV7-7 with TRBJ2-2; a possible D gene is TRBD2 (6 bases). Germline CDR1 SSHAT, CDR2 FNYEAQ (reference sequence). The V end lost 6 bases, the J end lost 4 bases, and 18 bases lay between the germline ends. The CDR3 consists of 16 residues.

This clonotype was detected many times. The germline gene is not matched at one end of the junction; a read error may be the cause. The V call is TRBV2, the J call TRBJ2-7; D ambiguous. CDR3 length equals 9 residues. The V gene's germline CDR1 is SNHLY and CDR2 FYNNEI. The CDR3 here is CASSEAADF. The CDR3 coding sequence is TGTGCCAGCAGTGAAGCTGCGGATTTC.

In its sample, this clonotype was seen a few times. The chain recombines TRBV5-1 with TRBJ2-7; TRBD1 is a possible D gene (6 bases). The CDR3 loop spans 15 amino acids. CDR1 and CDR2 (germline): SGHRS, YFSETQ. V dropped 7 bases and J dropped 2 bases, with 19 bases sitting between them. The CDR3 protein is CASGGRGRTPYEQYV. CDR3 in DNA: TGCGCCAGCGGGGGCCGGGGCCGAACCCCCTACGAGCAGTACGTC.

The chain recombines TRBV12-3 or TRBV12-4 with TRBJ2-3; 9 bases map to TRBD2. This CDR3 comprises 16 residues. With V trimmed by 5 bases and J by 6 bases, 12 bases remained unmatched. CDR3 region: CASSKLAGTVGDTQYF. The CDR3 nucleotides read TGTGCCAGCAGTAAGCTAGCGGGGACGGTCGGGGATACGCAGTATTTT.

This clonotype was seen a handful of times. V gene TRBV20-1 combines with J gene TRBJ2-3; 8 nucleotides agree with TRBD2. CDR1 DFQATT and CDR2 SNEGSKA come from the germline V gene (reference sequence). The CDR3 runs 12 residues. The CDR3 sequence: CRGSGSKDTQYF. For the CDR3, the DNA is TGCAGGGGAAGCGGGAGTAAAGATACGCAGTATTTT.

The chain uses TRBV29-1 and TRBJ2-7; D is perhaps TRBD2 (7 bases). The germline CDR1 and CDR2 sequences are SQVTM and ANQGSEA. The V and J ends lost 6 bases and 6 bases respectively, with 18 bases between them. This CDR3 is 13 amino acids long. CDR3 protein: CSVAGTTGREQYF. CDR3 coding DNA: TGCAGCGTAGCCGGGACTACAGGGCGCGAGCAGTACTTC.

J is TRBJ2-7 and V is TRBV2; perhaps TRBD1 as D (5 bases). This CDR3 is 14 amino acids long. Germline V lookup: CDR1 SNHLY, CDR2 FYNNEI. V lost 2 bases and J lost 3, with 11 bases in between. CDR3 nucleotide sequence: TGTGCCAGCAGTGAATTAACAGGTAGCTACGAGCAGTACGTC. It is translated as CASSELTGSYEQYV.

This clonotype was picked up many times. The rearrangement uses TRBV5-1 and TRBJ2-3; the D call may be TRBD1 or TRBD2 (5 bases each). The ends were cut back, 7 bases at V and 3 bases at J, with 15 bases in the middle. This CDR3 contains 14 residues. The germline CDR1 and CDR2 sequences are SGHRS and YFSETQ. Here the CDR3 DNA reads TGCGCCAGCGACCCGATCGGGGCGACAGATACGCAGTATTTT. Translating gives CASDPIGATDTQYF.

This clonotype was seen ten or more times. The CDR3 reads CASVQSGISGNTIYF. DNA of the CDR3: TGTGCCAGTGTGCAAAGCGGGATCTCTGGAAACACCATATATTTT. The V and J genes are TRBV6-1 and TRBJ1-3; D is undetermined. The germline CDR1 and CDR2 sequences are MNHNS and SASEGT. V was cut by 9 bases and J by 0 bases, with 15 bases left in between. The CDR3 loop spans 15 amino acids.

This clonotype showed up many times. V is TRBV25-1 and J is TRBJ1-4, with D uncertain. Trimming took 6 bases from V and 0 from J, leaving 8 bases between them. Germline CDR1 is MGHDK and CDR2 is SYGVNS. The CDR3 consists of 14 residues. CDR3 nucleotides: TGTGCCAGCAGAGGTGGGGCAACTAATGAAAAACTGTTTTTT. Its protein product is CASRGGATNEKLFF.

This clonotype was detected many times. The chain employs TRBV5-6 and TRBJ2-5; no firm D call. Germline lookup yields CDR1 SGHDT and CDR2 YYEEEE. Trimming removed 1 base at V and 2 bases at J, with 15 bases between. This CDR3 comprises 16 residues. For the CDR3, the DNA is TGTGCCAGCAGCTTGACGTGGTCGGAACCTCAAGAGACCCAGTACTTC. This sequence encodes CASSLTWSEPQETQYF.

In its sample, this clonotype was seen a few times. V usage is TRBV5-6 and J usage is TRBJ2-1, with no clear D. The CDR3 extends over 14 amino acids. With 0 bases removed from V and 8 bases from J, the gap between germline ends came to 12 bases. Germline CDR1 and CDR2: SGHDT and YYEEEE. CDR3 sequence: CASSLAYEDHEQFF. DNA for the CDR3: TGTGCCAGCAGCTTGGCATATGAGGATCATGAGCAGTTCTTC. Supplemented by reference TRBV5-6 and TRBJ2-1, the full variable domain reads DAGVTQSPTHLIKTRGQQVTLRCSPKSGHDTVSWYQQALGQGPQFIFQYYEEEERQRGNFPDRFSGHQFPNYSSELNVNALLLGDSALYLCASSLAYEDHEQFFGPGTRLTVL.

A few counts support this clonotype. The CDR3 region has the DNA TGTGCCAGCAGCCTGGGGCGTAGCGAGCAGTTCTTC. Amino acid sequence: CASSLGRSEQFF. The V gene is TRBV7-2, the J gene TRBJ2-1; the D gene is possibly TRBD1 (5 bases). Per germline, CDR1 SGHTA and CDR2 FQGNSA. With 5 bases removed from V and 10 bases from J, the gap between germline ends came to 12 bases. This CDR3 has 12 amino acids.

In this sample, this clonotype turned up a few times. The gene calls are TRBV10-3 and TRBJ2-3, with D possibly being TRBD1 (6 bases). This CDR3 is 15 amino acids long. Germline CDR1 and CDR2: ENHRY and SYGVKD. The ends were cut back, 6 bases at V and 0 bases at J, with 13 bases in the middle. The CDR3 DNA reads as TGTGCCATCAGCAGACAGGCCACTAGCACAGATACGCAGTATTTT. Translated: CAISRQATSTDTQYF.